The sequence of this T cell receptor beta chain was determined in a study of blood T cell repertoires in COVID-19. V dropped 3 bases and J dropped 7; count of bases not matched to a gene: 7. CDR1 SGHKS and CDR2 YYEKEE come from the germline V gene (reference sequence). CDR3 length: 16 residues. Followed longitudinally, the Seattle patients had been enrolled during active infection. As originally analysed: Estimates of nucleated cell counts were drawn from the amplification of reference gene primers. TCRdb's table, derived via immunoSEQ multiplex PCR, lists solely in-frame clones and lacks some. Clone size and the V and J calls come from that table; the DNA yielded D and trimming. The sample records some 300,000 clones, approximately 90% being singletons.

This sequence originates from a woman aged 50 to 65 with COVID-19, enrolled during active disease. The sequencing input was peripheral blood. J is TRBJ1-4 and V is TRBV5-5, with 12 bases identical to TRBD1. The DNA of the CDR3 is TGTGCCAGCAGCTACGGGACAGGGGGCCGGAGTGAAAAACTGTTTTTT. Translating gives CASSYGTGGRSEKLFF.